This paragraph covers one T cell receptor (beta chain) sequence. Its antigen target is currently unknown. Base qualities are not recorded, but no much larger clone differs from it by a single base. This specimen's time point label, per the study, means: about 28 days (+/-7) after the second vaccine dose. AZD1222 recipients given second doses at about 4 weeks or at about 12 weeks were pooled, since spike-specific TCR depth and breadth were not found to differ between the two schedules. Samples from vaccinated people were obtained from the UK trials COV001 and COV002, which included a single-blind randomized controlled phase 2/3 trial of AZD1222 (ChAdOx1 nCoV-19) in healthy adults. For TCRbeta chain sequencing, PBMC samples from trial participants were taken at day 0 and at day 28 after the second dose. This specimen comes from a study of T cell responses to AZD1222 COVID-19 vaccine (dated by TCRdb to about 2021). Background on the whole study: TCR sequencing covered some 240 trial participants: some 210 given two doses of AZD1222 and approximately 26 given two doses of MenACWY control vaccine. Trial participants were enrolled by age into subgroups of 18-55, 56-69 and 70-plus years, and around 140, 26 and 57 TCR-sequenced participants, respectively, were included in these subgroups.

The CDR3 regions of human TCRbeta chains were subjected to immunosequencing. The authors processed their data as follows. Repertoire TCRs were matched against a reference library of SARS-CoV-2-specific TCRs generated with the MIRA antigen-specificity platform. Breadth was defined as the fraction of unique TCRs that were SARS-CoV-2-associated. Depth was defined as the fraction of total T cells that were SARS-CoV-2-associated. Each spike-specific TCR was assigned to its reactive spike region and to a CD4 or CD8 class using the MIRA data. Log10-transformed breadth and depth values were compared by one-way ANOVA with Sidak's multiple comparisons tests. TCRdb limited this immuneACCESS table to in-frame rearrangements with V and J called. A share of clones is missing; checked studies link under half to unresolved V genes, and the rest is unexplained. That table gives V, J and clone size, and the DNA gave D and trimming. Present in this sample are under 150,000 clones, about 91% of which were seen just once. Around 1.9% of the sample lies in the top ten.

The trim is 1 base for V and 0 bases for J, with a gap of 16 bases between the germline ends. Reading the germline V gene gives CDR1 SGHTA and CDR2 FQGTGA. The CDR3 runs 18 amino acids, cysteine and phenylalanine included. Just the 54-base CDR3 DNA is kept, in frame starting at base 1. General conclusions and limits of the study: Participants were mostly white British, with more females than males. The authors suggested clonal diversity may have been underestimated. Epitopes outside the regions mutated in the B.1.351 and B.1.1.7 variants were reportedly recognized by nearly half of the unique spike-specific TCRs. Conclusions about previously exposed vaccinees are limited, since just a handful of AZD1222 recipients were seropositive for SARS-CoV-2 at baseline. After two AZD1222 doses, spike-specific TCR breadth and depth were significantly higher than at day 0 and than in MenACWY recipients. The whole spike protein was spanned by vaccine-associated CD4 TCRs, and dominant responses were seen in regions 160-218 and 743-854. In the small 56-69-year group, the increase in depth fell short of significance, most likely because of low power. Because no day 14 peak-response samples were available, the repertoires could be characterized only after the peak T cell response.

Sequencing was performed on peripheral blood, taken 28 days after the second AZD1222 dose. This receptor was obtained from an adult who received the AZD1222 COVID-19 vaccine. The V and J genes are TRBV7-3 and TRBJ2-1; possibly the D gene is TRBD2, per 7 matching bases. The nucleotides are TGTGCCAGCAGCTTAAGAGCGGGCGGGGGCGTCTCCTACAATGAGCAGTTCTTC. The resulting protein is CASSLRAGGGVSYNEQFF.